The sequence of this T cell receptor (beta chain) was determined in a study of CXCR3-negative and CXCR3-positive naive CD8 T cells. The study, taken as a whole, reports: Diversity in memory CD8+ cells fell much lower than the comparably high levels seen in both naive subsets. For CXCR3-positive naive cells, TRB CDR3s were more hydrophobic than those of CXCR3-negative naive cells.

Of note for this clonotype: The target antigen is unknown.

5' RACE that incorporated UMI labels was used to prepare the TRB cDNA libraries. TCRdb reprocessed the 5' RACE reads, keeping one entry per CDR3 protein, no DNA. The sample yields about 5,800 distinct CDR3 sequences, of which the top ten take up 2% to 2.5%. This CDR3 contains 14 residues. The germline V gene has CDR1 LNHNV and CDR2 YYDKDF (reference sequence). The sample was naive CXCR3+ CD8+ T cells from blood. Subset indicated: CD45RO-CCR7+CD27+CD95- naive CD8+ T cells expressing CXCR3 (TNR3+). The V and J genes are TRBV15 and TRBJ1-6; the D call of TRBD1 rests on TCRdb alone, since no DNA is present to check it. This receptor was identified in a human donor in good health. Some clones in this sample may be carry-over from other donors' samples. The CDR3 spells CATSRDRRGSPLHF.